The sequence of this T cell receptor (beta chain) was determined in a study of patients and donors after allogeneic stem cell transplantation. This clonotype was seen only a few times. TCRdb reprocessed the RT-PCR reads via MiXCR and lists one record per CDR3 protein. Of about 230,000 distinct CDR3 sequences in the sample, over 12% were seen once. The receptor was isolated from a human donor who was either an allogeneic HSCT recipient or a stem cell or donor lymphocyte infusion donor (not recorded which). It is not recorded whose cells these are; they may come from a transplant donor. Sequences were obtained from blood, either unsorted or a sorted T cell fraction (not recorded which).

In DNA, the CDR3 is TGTGCCAGCAGCTTATTACGATCGGGCGGGAACACCGGGGAGCTGTTTTTT. This sequence encodes CASSLLRSGGNTGELFF. The rearrangement links TRBV7-2 to TRBJ2-2, with no clear D. The CDR3 totals 17 residues. Germline V lookup: CDR1 SGHTA, CDR2 FQGNSA. V was pared by 2 bases and J by 1 base, with 14 bases between.